These 20 T cell receptor beta chains were all obtained from the same sample, sequenced in a study of shared clonotypes between healthy human individuals. The protocol was immunoSEQ multiplex PCR, while the TCRdb copy is restricted to in-frame clones and leaves out a portion. The data contain about 330,000 clones, around 67% of them singletons. Sequencing was done on a sample of memory CD4+ T cells sorted from blood. The subset: CD45RA-negative fraction. The receptor set was obtained from a young man in good health.

The chain couples TRBV6-6 to TRBJ1-6; 7 bases map to TRBD1. The germline V gene encodes CDR1 MNHNY and CDR2 SVGAGI (reference sequence). The CDR3 runs 15 residues. V lost 5 bases to trimming and J lost 5 bases; unmatched junction nucleotides: 6. The CDR3 DNA reads TGTGCCAGCAGTAGGGACAGTTCTAATAATTCACCCCTCCACTTT. It is translated as CASSRDSSNNSPLHF.

The rearrangement joins TRBV6-5 to TRBJ2-7; 7 bases agree with TRBD1. The junction had 12 bases not matched to a gene; V was cut back by 6 bases and J by 10 bases. The germline V gene encodes CDR1 MNHEY and CDR2 SVGAGI. The CDR3 loop spans 13 amino acids. CDR3 residues: CASSSTGFRLQYF. The DNA for the CDR3 is TGTGCCAGCAGCTCGACAGGGTTTCGTCTCCAGTACTTC.

V and J are TRBV25-1 and TRBJ1-1, with a possible D match to TRBD1 (6 bases). Per germline, CDR1 MGHDK and CDR2 SYGVNS. The CDR3 is made up of 16 amino acids. Trimming removed 0 bases at V and 1 base at J, with 12 bases between. The CDR3 DNA is TGTGCCAGCAGTGAATACGAGGGGACACAGAACACTGAAGCTTTCTTT. Residues: CASSEYEGTQNTEAFF.

This clone was seen a handful of times. Other DNA sequences in this specimen translate into the identical CDR3. This rearrangement joins TRBV28 to TRBJ1-1; D is ambiguous. This CDR3 has 12 amino acids. Per the germline V gene, CDR1 is MDHEN and CDR2 is SYDVKM. V dropped 2 bases and J dropped 4 bases, with 5 bases sitting between them. The CDR3 here is CASSLPSTEAFF. CDR3 DNA sequence: TGTGCCAGCAGTTTACCATCCACTGAAGCTTTCTTT. The full variable domain, its missing parts supplied by reference TRBV28 and TRBJ1-1, is DVKVTQSSRYLVKRTGEKVFLECVQDMDHENMFWYRQDPGLGLRLIYFSYDVKMKEKGDIPEGYSVSREKKERFSLILESASTNQTSMYLCASSLPSTEAFFGQGTRLTVV.

The table lists this clone with a few counts. The CDR3 here is CASIRGGLAGYEQYF. In nucleotides, the CDR3 is TGTGCCAGCATTAGAGGAGGACTAGCGGGATACGAGCAGTACTTC. The V and J genes are TRBV7-8 and TRBJ2-7; TRBD2 matches 12 bases. J gave up 4 bases and V 7 bases, and 8 bases lay outside the gene matches. This CDR3 is 15 amino acids long. Germline assignment: CDR1 SGHVS and CDR2 FQNEAQ.

The CDR3 DNA reads TGTGCCAGTCGAGGAGTAGCCTTTGGGACAGGACGAAAACTGTTTTTT. The encoded protein is CASRGVAFGTGRKLFF. The V and J genes are TRBV19 and TRBJ1-4; 8 positions match TRBD1. CDR1 is LNHDA, CDR2 SQIVND, per germline (reference sequence). The CDR3 totals 16 residues. V gave up 8 bases and J gave up 10 bases; unmatched junction bases: 18.

The gene calls are TRBV29-1 and TRBJ2-3; 7 nucleotides match TRBD1. Germline V gene data show CDR1 as SQVTM and CDR2 as ANQGSEA. The V segment lost 4 bases and the J segment 6 bases; nucleotides outside the gene matches: 4. The CDR3 has 12 amino acids. DNA of the CDR3: TGCAGCGTTGGTGGCAGGGGGGATACGCAGTATTTT. Translating it yields CSVGGRGDTQYF.

This clone was detected only once. This rearrangement joins TRBV5-6 to TRBJ2-1, with TRBD2 identical over 15 bases. Germline V lookup: CDR1 SGHDT, CDR2 YYEEEE. V was clipped by 4 bases and J by 0 bases; unmatched bases: 8. The length of the CDR3 is 19 residues. CDR3 loop: CASSGGLAGGPGSYNEQFF. CDR3 bases: TGTGCCAGCAGCGGCGGACTAGCGGGAGGGCCGGGCTCCTACAATGAGCAGTTCTTC. Together with reference TRBV5-6 and TRBJ2-1, the CDR3 gives the full variable domain: DAGVTQSPTHLIKTRGQQVTLRCSPKSGHDTVSWYQQALGQGPQFIFQYYEEEERQRGNFPDRFSGHQFPNYSSELNVNALLLGDSALYLCASSGGLAGGPGSYNEQFFGPGTRLTVL.

The chain links TRBV10-3 to TRBJ1-1; D perhaps matches TRBD1 (5 bases). The CDR3 contains 14 residues. V dropped 4 bases and J dropped 3 bases, with 12 bases sitting between them. The germline gives CDR1 ENHRY, CDR2 SYGVKD. The chain's CDR3 is CAISGGGDHTEAFF. The CDR3 region has the DNA TGTGCCATCAGTGGGGGAGGGGATCACACTGAAGCTTTCTTT.

In this sample, this clone turned up a few times. The J gene is TRBJ2-7, the V gene TRBV6-5; possible D gene TRBD2, 6 bases. The V gene lost 4 bases and the J gene lost 4 bases, with 20 bases spanning the gap. CDR3 length: 16 residues. CDR1 is MNHEY, CDR2 SVGAGI, per germline. The CDR3 loop is CASSLGTPSFLYEQYF. The CDR3 nucleotides read TGTGCCAGCAGTTTAGGGACTCCTTCTTTCCTGTACGAGCAGTACTTC.

The genes are TRBV4-1 and TRBJ1-1; 7 bases are a match to TRBD1. Per the germline V gene, CDR1 is MGHRA and CDR2 is YSYEKL. Trimming at V came to 2 bases and at J to 0 bases, leaving 6 bases not matched to a gene. The CDR3 length is 16 residues. DNA for the CDR3: TGCGCCAGCAGCCAACCTCCCAGGGGGGTGAACACTGAAGCTTTCTTT. Its protein is CASSQPPRGVNTEAFF.

This clone was observed a single time. The chain is built from TRBV7-8 and TRBJ2-7; 7 positions match TRBD2. The ends lost 5 bases at V and 2 bases at J; junction bases unmatched: 6. The CDR3 runs 14 residues. CDR1 SGHVS and CDR2 FQNEAQ come from the germline V gene. The CDR3 sequence: CASSPATSAYEQYF. The CDR3 coding sequence is TGTGCCAGCAGCCCTGCTACTAGCGCCTACGAGCAGTACTTC. Full variable domain (missing parts from reference TRBV7-8 and TRBJ2-7): GAGVSQSPRYKVAKRGQDVALRCDPISGHVSLFWYQQALGQGPEFLTYFQNEAQLDKSGLPSDRFFAERPEGSVSTLKIQRTQQEDSAVYLCASSPATSAYEQYFGPGTRLTVT.

Concerning this clone: The sample carries other DNA sequences with the same CDR3. V is TRBV19 and J is TRBJ2-3; D is uncertain. This CDR3 region has 13 residues. Trimming cost V 6 bases and J 0 bases, with 7 bases left between them. The germline gives CDR1 LNHDA, CDR2 SQIVND (reference sequence). CDR3 residues: CASSPGSTDTQYF. The CDR3 DNA follows: TGTGCCAGTAGCCCCGGGAGCACAGATACGCAGTATTTT. Full variable domain (rest looked up from reference TRBV19 and TRBJ2-3): DGGITQSPKYLFRKEGQNVTLSCEQNLNHDAMYWYRQDPGQGLRLIYYSQIVNDFQKGDIAEGYSVSREKKESFPLTVTSAQKNPTAFYLCASSPGSTDTQYFGPGTRLTVL.

The chain recombines TRBV30 with TRBJ1-5; tentatively, D is TRBD1 (5 bases). Trimming shortened V by 2 bases and J by 3 bases, and 11 bases separated the two germline ends. Germline V CDR1 and CDR2: GTSNPN, SVGIG (reference sequence). The CDR3 loop spans 14 amino acids. CDR3 residues: CAWSLTATNQPQHF. CDR3 DNA: TGTGCCTGGAGTTTGACAGCTACCAATCAGCCCCAGCATTTT. Using reference TRBV30 and TRBJ1-5 for the parts outside the CDR3, the full variable domain is SQTIHQWPATLVQPVGSPLSLECTVEGTSNPNLYWYRQAAGRGLQLLFYSVGIGQISSEVPQNLSASRPQDRQFILSSKKLLLSDSGFYLCAWSLTATNQPQHFGDGTRLSIL.

In this sample, this clone turned up a few times. The V gene is TRBV7-9, the J gene TRBJ1-4; D not certain. CDR1 is SEHNR and CDR2 is FQNEAQ in the germline V gene (reference sequence). The CDR3 is made up of 13 amino acids. The germline V and J ends were trimmed by 1 base and 5 bases, with 5 bases remaining between them. DNA of the CDR3: TGTGCCAGCAGCTTAGGCACGAATGAAAAACTGTTTTTT. The encoded protein is CASSLGTNEKLFF.

J is TRBJ1-2 and V is TRBV7-9; D not resolved. The CDR3 length is 15 residues. In germline, CDR1 is SEHNR, CDR2 FQNEAQ (reference sequence). With 0 bases removed from V and 5 bases from J, the gap between germline ends came to 13 bases. The DNA for the CDR3 is TGTGCCAGCAGCTTAGCGGAGCGCACATTTTATGGCTACACCTTC. Encoded protein: CASSLAERTFYGYTF. Complete variable domain (other parts from reference TRBV7-9 and TRBJ1-2): DTGVSQNPRHKITKRGQNVTFRCDPISEHNRLYWYRQTLGQGPEFLTYFQNEAQLEKSRLLSDRFSAERPKGSFSTLEIQRTEQGDSAMYLCASSLAERTFYGYTFGSGTRLTVV.

Comment on this clone: One junction end does not reproduce the germline sequence, and a read error may be involved. The V and J genes are TRBV7-7 and TRBJ2-2; TRBD2 agrees at 8 bases. CDR3 length: 13 residues. Germline lookup yields CDR1 SSHAT and CDR2 FNYEAQ (reference sequence). In nucleotides, the CDR3 is TGTGCTAGCAGCTCAGCGGGGGCTGGGGAGCTGTTTTTT. Residues: CASSSAGAGELFF.

This clone appeared once. The chain combines TRBV18 with TRBJ2-7; 9 bases fit TRBD1. The length of the CDR3 is 16 residues. The J segment lost 4 bases and the V segment lost 4 bases, leaving 11 bases of the junction unmatched. Germline V gives CDR1 KGHSH, CDR2 LQKENI. CDR3 residues: CASSRGQGTYLYEQYF. DNA of the CDR3: TGTGCCAGCTCACGGGGACAGGGAACATATCTTTACGAGCAGTACTTC.

The chain recombines TRBV7-2 with TRBJ1-5; D gene uncertain. The CDR3 length is 15 residues. CDR1 and CDR2 (germline): SGHTA, FQGNSA. Deletions cut 1 base from V and 0 bases from J, with 7 bases between. CDR3 DNA: TGTGCCAGCAGCTTAGTCTTAAATAGCAATCAGCCCCAGCATTTT. As protein: CASSLVLNSNQPQHF.

This clone was seen just once. The rearrangement uses TRBV9 and TRBJ2-2, with D unresolved. This CDR3 has 12 residues. Trimming cost V 4 bases and J 7 bases, with 8 bases left between them. Germline values: CDR1 SGDLS, CDR2 YYNGEE. The DNA for the CDR3 is TGTGCCAGCAGCTTCATGAGCGGGGAGCTGTTTTTT. Protein product: CASSFMSGELFF.